This T cell receptor beta chain was recovered during a study of T and B cells in COVID-19 patients. V gave up 2 bases and J gave up 11 bases, with 10 bases separating them. CDR1 is MNHEY and CDR2 is SVGAGI in the germline V gene. The CDR3 consists of 12 residues. Multiplex PCR with BIOMED2 TRB-A/B primer pools amplified TRB rearrangements. TCRdb reanalysed the multiplex PCR reads using MiXCR and keeps one entry per CDR3 protein. In the table there are over 8,000 distinct CDR3 sequences, about 28% of which are singletons. TRB was amplified from about 260-540 ng of blood genomic DNA. Sequenced input: blood. The V gene is TRBV6-5, the J gene TRBJ1-5, with D tentatively TRBD1 (6 bases). The TCR originated in a human donor who had recovered from COVID-19. The CDR3 region has the DNA TGTGCCAGCAGTTACGGAGAGGGGGCCCAGCATTTT. This encodes CASSYGEGAQHF.